This T cell receptor beta chain was profiled in a study of vaccination and CD4 T cells after COVID-19. For the study at large: The convalescent population consisted of six males and four females, two of whom were of Hispanic ethnicity. Points from the study as a whole: Convalescent patients' median share of reactive clones seen only post-vaccination was 80% to 90%.

Sequencing of cultured CD4+ T cell DNA used the Oncomine TCR Beta short-read assay. TCRdb ran MiXCR on the PCR reads and lists one entry per CDR3 protein. The table lists 20,000 to 25,000 distinct CDR3 sequences, around 43% of them singletons. Sample treatment: approximately nine-day PBMC culture with coronavirus spike peptide pools or control peptides (ViraFEST assay). Peptide pools at 8.5 to 10 ug/ml, together with 7.5 to 10 IU/ml IL-2, were added to cultures of 1.5 million to 2.5 million PBMCs per well. CDR1 MDHEN and CDR2 SYDVKM come from the germline V gene. This CDR3 region has 15 residues. V lost 5 bases and J 7 bases, leaving 20 bases between the germline ends. Remarks on this clonotype: As yet, its antigen is unknown.

This sequence originates from a human donor who had recovered from COVID-19. The rearrangement joins TRBV28 to TRBJ1-2, with a tentative D call TRBD1 (5 bases). The sequenced sample consisted of CD4+ T cells from blood, cultured in vitro. CDR3 nucleotide sequence: TGTGCCAGCAGTAAGTGGGGTACAGGTGACCCTGGCTACACCTTC. Translation: CASSKWGTGDPGYTF.